Shown below are 23 T cell receptor beta chains from a single sample sequenced in a study of cytomegalovirus exposure and HLA in healthy donors. PCR used 60 Vbeta primers and 13 Jbeta primers. Here immunoSEQ multiplex PCR was the method, and the copy in TCRdb shows in-frame clones only, minus some. This sample yields over 150,000 clones, of which around 70% are seen a single time; 2% to 2.5% belongs to the top ten. Sequenced: PBMCs. The receptors shown here come from a man aged 25-45 years in good health and CMV-seronegative.

The chain recombines TRBV9 with TRBJ1-1, with D perhaps TRBD1 (5 bases). From germline, CDR1 is SGDLS and CDR2 YYNGEE. The V gene lost 1 base and the J gene lost 11 bases, with 18 bases spanning the gap. This CDR3 has 14 amino acids. CDR3 bases: TGTGCCAGCAGCGTATCCCAGGGCACCCCCTCGGCTTTCTTT. Protein sequence: CASSVSQGTPSAFF. Supplemented by reference TRBV9 and TRBJ1-1, the full variable domain reads DSGVTQTPKHLITATGQRVTLRCSPRSGDLSVYWYQQSLDQGLQFLIQYYNGEERAKGNILERFSAQQFPDLHSELNLSSLELGDSALYFCASSVSQGTPSAFFGQGTRLTVV.

This sequence joins TRBV5-1 and TRBJ2-3, with D perhaps TRBD2 (5 bases). Looked up from germline, CDR1 is SGHRS and CDR2 is YFSETQ. V was cut by 4 bases and J by 6 bases, with 12 bases left in between. The CDR3 is 13 residues long. The CDR3 DNA reads TGCGCCAGCAGCCCCCAGCGCGGGGATACGCAGTATTTT. Translation gives CASSPQRGDTQYF.

Comment on this clone: Different DNA sequences within this sample yield the same CDR3. The chain recombines TRBV9 with TRBJ2-5, with 9 bases fitting TRBD2. Germline CDR1 reads SGDLS; CDR2 reads YYNGEE. After removal of 3 bases from V and 5 bases from J, the junction contained 8 bases not matched to a gene. The CDR3 spans 15 residues. CDR3 protein: CASSGGLAGLETQYF. CDR3 DNA: TGTGCCAGCAGCGGGGGGCTAGCGGGGTTGGAGACCCAGTACTTC. The full variable domain, with the rest looked up from reference TRBV9 and TRBJ2-5, is DSGVTQTPKHLITATGQRVTLRCSPRSGDLSVYWYQQSLDQGLQFLIQYYNGEERAKGNILERFSAQQFPDLHSELNLSSLELGDSALYFCASSGGLAGLETQYFGPGTRLLVL.

The J gene is TRBJ2-5, the V gene TRBV6-1; possibly TRBD2 for D (6 bases). Germline CDR1 reads MNHNS; CDR2 reads SASEGT. The CDR3 extends over 12 amino acids. Trimming pared 10 bases from V and 3 bases from J, leaving 12 bases between. CDR3 in amino acids: CANLGLKETQYF. DNA of the CDR3: TGTGCCAACCTTGGACTAAAAGAGACCCAGTACTTC.

This clone was counted only a few times. The CDR3 sequence: CASSPRGTGELFF. CDR3 coding DNA: TGCGCCAGCAGCCCTCGGGGGACCGGGGAGCTGTTTTTT. This chain links TRBV5-1 with TRBJ2-2; tentative D call: TRBD2 (6 bases). The CDR3 has 13 amino acids. CDR1 and CDR2 from the germline V gene are SGHRS and YFSETQ. The V end lost 4 bases, the J end lost 5 bases, and 9 bases lay between the germline ends.

The V gene is TRBV29-1, the J gene TRBJ2-7, with 7 bases aligning to TRBD1. Trimming took 4 bases from V and 7 from J; bases not matched to a gene: 10. This CDR3 contains 13 residues. Germline CDR1 SQVTM, CDR2 ANQGSEA. The CDR3 loop reads CSVARQGLGEQYF. DNA of the CDR3: TGCAGCGTTGCGAGACAGGGCTTAGGGGAGCAGTACTTC.

The gene calls are TRBV6-5 and TRBJ1-2, with no clear D. The V gene's germline CDR1 is MNHEY and CDR2 SVGAGI. Trimming cost V 7 bases and J 0 bases, with 12 bases left between them. The CDR3 extends over 14 amino acids. CDR3 amino acids: CASTNGDPNYGYTF. The CDR3, as DNA: TGTGCCAGCACCAATGGAGATCCTAACTATGGCTACACCTTC.

This clone was recorded only once. This chain joins TRBV28 and TRBJ2-2, with 9 bases lining up with TRBD1. This CDR3 comprises 16 residues. After removal of 3 bases from V and 6 bases from J, the junction contained 8 bases not matched to a gene. The germline V gene encodes CDR1 MDHEN and CDR2 SYDVKM. Here the CDR3 reads CASSLGGQGSAGELFF. CDR3 nucleotides: TGTGCCAGCAGTTTGGGGGGACAGGGTTCCGCCGGGGAGCTGTTTTTT. Complete variable domain (other parts from reference TRBV28 and TRBJ2-2): DVKVTQSSRYLVKRTGEKVFLECVQDMDHENMFWYRQDPGLGLRLIYFSYDVKMKEKGDIPEGYSVSREKKERFSLILESASTNQTSMYLCASSLGGQGSAGELFFGEGSRLTVL.

The rearrangement links TRBV6-5 to TRBJ2-7, with D possibly TRBD1 on 6 matching bases. V shed 6 bases and J shed 6 bases, with 18 bases lying between them. In germline, CDR1 is MNHEY, CDR2 SVGAGI. The length of the CDR3 is 14 residues. In DNA form, the CDR3 reads TGTGCCAGCAGACCCACAGGGTTTTCTCGCGAGCAGTACTTC. Encoded protein: CASRPTGFSREQYF.

V gene TRBV5-8 combines with J gene TRBJ1-4, with 8 nucleotides matching TRBD1. Unmatched junction bases numbered 2, after V lost 1 base and J lost 6 bases. Germline V gene data show CDR1 as SGHTS and CDR2 as YDEGEE. The CDR3 loop spans 14 amino acids. The CDR3 nucleotides are TGTGCCAGCAGCTTGTCAGGGGGCTATGAAAAACTGTTTTTT. Translating it yields CASSLSGGYEKLFF.

This clone was counted a few times. The chain has TRBV7-2 and TRBJ2-3; possible D gene TRBD1, 6 bases. The germline V and J ends were trimmed by 4 bases and 5 bases, with 16 bases remaining between them. Germline V gives CDR1 SGHTA, CDR2 FQGNSA. The CDR3 is 15 residues long. CDR3 protein: CASSSQQGVGDTQYF. The CDR3 coding sequence is TGTGCCAGCAGCTCCCAACAGGGAGTTGGAGATACGCAGTATTTT.

This clone was detected only a few times. This chain joins TRBV5-1 and TRBJ2-3; a possible D gene is TRBD1 (5 bases). Deletions cut 4 bases from V and 6 bases from J, with 6 bases between. CDR3 length: 11 amino acids. Germline CDR1 reads SGHRS; CDR2 reads YFSETQ. The CDR3 protein is CASSRQDTQYF. CDR3 nucleotide sequence: TGCGCCAGCAGCCGACAGGATACGCAGTATTTT.

This clone was counted once. The chain links TRBV6-1 to TRBJ2-5; D is possibly TRBD2 (7 bases). V lost 1 base, J lost 10 bases, and 10 bases lay in between. Germline CDR1 reads MNHNS; CDR2 reads SASEGT. This CDR3 spans 12 amino acids. CDR3 in DNA: TGTGCCAGCAGTGAAGGAGGGGGGGACCAGTACTTC. Translated, it gives CASSEGGGDQYF.

CDR3 amino acids: CASSFYSTDTQYF. In DNA form, the CDR3 reads TGTGCCAGCAGCTTTTATAGCACAGATACGCAGTATTTT. The chain employs TRBV11-2 and TRBJ2-3; D gene ambiguous. Germline V lookup: CDR1 SGHAT, CDR2 FQNNGV. V dropped 3 bases and J dropped 0 bases, with 4 bases sitting between them. The CDR3 runs 13 residues.

The gene calls are TRBV5-1 and TRBJ2-7; 11 nucleotides match TRBD1. Trimming at V came to 0 bases and at J to 3 bases, leaving 2 bases not matched to a gene. There are 15 residues in the CDR3. Germline values: CDR1 SGHRS, CDR2 YFSETQ. Here the CDR3 reads CASSLGGQGVYEQYF. CDR3 coding DNA: TGCGCCAGCAGCTTGGGGGGACAGGGGGTCTACGAGCAGTACTTC.

The chain couples TRBV30 to TRBJ1-2; TRBD1 aligns across 7 bases. The CDR3 is 17 amino acids. Germline CDR1 GTSNPN, CDR2 SVGIG (reference sequence). The J segment lost 4 bases and the V segment lost 4 bases, leaving 18 bases of the junction unmatched. The CDR3 DNA sequence: TGTGCCTGGAAGGCTACCGACAGGGAGAAGGGGCTCTATGGCTACACCTTC. It specifies CAWKATDREKGLYGYTF.

This chain links TRBV9 with TRBJ2-2; 10 positions match TRBD2. From germline, CDR1 is SGDLS and CDR2 YYNGEE. This CDR3 is built from 15 residues. Trimming took 7 bases from V and 3 from J; bases not matched to a gene: 6. The DNA for the CDR3 is TGTGCCAGCTGTGTCAGCGGGGGGGACACCGGGGAGCTGTTTTTT. Translating gives CASCVSGGDTGELFF. Complete variable domain (other parts from reference TRBV9 and TRBJ2-2): DSGVTQTPKHLITATGQRVTLRCSPRSGDLSVYWYQQSLDQGLQFLIQYYNGEERAKGNILERFSAQQFPDLHSELNLSSLELGDSALYFCASCVSGGDTGELFFGEGSRLTVL.

The chain couples TRBV4-3 to TRBJ1-2; D call uncertain. The ends were cut back, 0 bases at V and 4 bases at J, with 15 bases in the middle. The germline V gene encodes CDR1 LGHNA and CDR2 YSLEER. This CDR3 spans 16 amino acids. This CDR3 reads CASSQESGFPLYGYTF. CDR3 DNA sequence: TGCGCCAGCAGCCAAGAATCCGGGTTCCCCCTCTATGGCTACACCTTC.

The chain joins TRBV2 to TRBJ1-5; perhaps TRBD1 as D (5 bases). V dropped 6 bases and J dropped 10 bases, with 22 bases sitting between them. The CDR3 totals 15 residues. The germline CDR1 and CDR2 sequences are SNHLY and FYNNEI. This chain's CDR3 is CASSQSAGQRNPQHF. In DNA form, the CDR3 reads TGTGCCAGCAGCCAATCTGCAGGGCAGAGGAATCCCCAGCATTTT.

This clone appeared a few times. This chain connects TRBV5-1 to TRBJ2-7; D is undetermined. CDR1 and CDR2 from the germline V gene are SGHRS and YFSETQ. The CDR3 is made up of 11 amino acids. V lost 3 bases and J lost 7, with 8 bases in between. CDR3 in amino acids: CASSSDWEQYF. The CDR3, as DNA: TGCGCCAGCAGCTCAGACTGGGAGCAGTACTTC. The variable domain in full, completed from reference TRBV5-1 and TRBJ2-7, reads KAGVTQTPRYLIKTRGQQVTLSCSPISGHRSVSWYQQTPGQGLQFLFEYFSETQRNKGNFPGRFSGRQFSNSRSEMNVSTLELGDSALYLCASSSDWEQYFGPGTRLTVT.

The genes are TRBV7-3 and TRBJ1-2; TRBD1 matches 10 bases. J was trimmed by 7 bases and V by 5 bases; bases with no gene match: 4. Germline values: CDR1 SGHTA, CDR2 FQGTGA. The length of the CDR3 is 13 residues. The CDR3 protein is CASSLGQGSGYTF. The CDR3 region has the DNA TGTGCCAGCAGCCTGGGACAGGGGAGTGGCTACACCTTC.

A single count supports this clone. The chain carries TRBV6-4 and TRBJ2-1, with 11 bases identical to TRBD2. Germline V lookup: CDR1 MRHNA, CDR2 SNTAGT. CDR3 length: 15 residues. With 7 bases clipped from V and 10 bases from J, the junction kept 12 bases outside the gene matches. The CDR3 sequence: CASNQLSGGAVEQFF. The DNA of the CDR3 is TGTGCCAGCAACCAACTTAGCGGGGGGGCCGTGGAGCAGTTCTTC.

The chain uses TRBV4-3 and TRBJ2-5, with 14 nucleotides matching TRBD2. Looked up from germline, CDR1 is LGHNA and CDR2 is YSLEER. CDR3 size: 17 residues. J was trimmed by 5 bases and V by 0 bases; bases with no gene match: 5. Written as DNA, the CDR3 is TGCGCCAGCAGCCAAGAGACTAGCGGGGGGGCTTTGGAGACCCAGTACTTC. Amino acid sequence: CASSQETSGGALETQYF.